This TCR beta chain was profiled in a study of OX40 agonist ivuxolimab in advanced cancers. The overall study: Patient treatment consisted of intravenous ivuxolimab administration every 2 weeks at 0.01 to 10 mg/kg. Prior anti-PD-1, anti-PD-L1 or anti-CTLA-4 therapy did not bar entry, and roughly 40% had some. Three patients showed partial responses: one hepatocellular carcinoma and two cutaneous melanoma cases. General observations from the study: Which antigen the expanded peripheral T cells recognized is unknown.

V dropped 4 bases and J dropped 4; count of bases not matched to a gene: 16. From germline, CDR1 is MNHNS and CDR2 SASEGT. The CDR3 runs 19 residues. As for this clone: Its antigen is as yet unknown.

Assay used: immunoSEQ multiplex PCR; TCRdb lists only in-frame clones, some missing. This table holds roughly 79,000 clones, about 90% found once. This TCR came from an adult with an advanced solid tumor such as melanoma, head and neck, liver or kidney cancer. Here the sequenced sample was CD4+ or CD8+ T cells sorted from blood, taken in a trial of the OX40 agonist ivuxolimab. This sequence joins TRBV6-1 and TRBJ2-1, with 10 bases that match TRBD2. Here the CDR3 reads CASSGRLAGRPSQYNEQFF. The CDR3 DNA reads as TGTGCCAGCAGTGGGCGACTAGCGGGCCGACCCTCGCAGTACAATGAGCAGTTCTTC.